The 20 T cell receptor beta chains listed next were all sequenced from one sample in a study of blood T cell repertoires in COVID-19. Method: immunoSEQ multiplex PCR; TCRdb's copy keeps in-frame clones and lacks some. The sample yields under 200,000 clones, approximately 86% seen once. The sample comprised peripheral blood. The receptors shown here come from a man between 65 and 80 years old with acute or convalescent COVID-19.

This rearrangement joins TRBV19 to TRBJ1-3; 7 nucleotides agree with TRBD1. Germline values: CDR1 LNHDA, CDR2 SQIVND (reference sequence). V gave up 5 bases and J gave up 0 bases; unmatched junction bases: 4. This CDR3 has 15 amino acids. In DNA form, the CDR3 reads TGTGCCAGTAGTGGGGCAGGGGGCTCTGGAAACACCATATATTTT. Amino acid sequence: CASSGAGGSGNTIYF.

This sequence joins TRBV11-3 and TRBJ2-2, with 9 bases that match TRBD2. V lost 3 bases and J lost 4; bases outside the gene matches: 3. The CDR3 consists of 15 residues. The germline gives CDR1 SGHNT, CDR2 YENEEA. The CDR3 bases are TGTGCCAGCAGCTTTAGCGGGAGTAGCACCGGGGAGCTGTTTTTT. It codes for CASSFSGSSTGELFF.

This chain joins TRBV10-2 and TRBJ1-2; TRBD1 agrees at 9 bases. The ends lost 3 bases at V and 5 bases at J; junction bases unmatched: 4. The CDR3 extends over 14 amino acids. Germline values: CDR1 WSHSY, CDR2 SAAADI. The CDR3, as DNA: TGCGCCAGCAGTGATGACAGGGGGGTGTATGGCTACACCTTC. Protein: CASSDDRGVYGYTF.

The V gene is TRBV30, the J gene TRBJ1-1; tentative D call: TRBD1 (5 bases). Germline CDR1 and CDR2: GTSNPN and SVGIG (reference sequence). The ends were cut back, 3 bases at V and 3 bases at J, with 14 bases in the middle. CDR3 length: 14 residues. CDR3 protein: CAWRKVGRDTEAFF. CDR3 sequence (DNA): TGTGCCTGGAGGAAGGTGGGCAGGGACACTGAAGCTTTCTTT. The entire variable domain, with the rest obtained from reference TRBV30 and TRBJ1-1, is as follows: SQTIHQWPATLVQPVGSPLSLECTVEGTSNPNLYWYRQAAGRGLQLLFYSVGIGQISSEVPQNLSASRPQDRQFILSSKKLLLSDSGFYLCAWRKVGRDTEAFFGQGTRLTVV.

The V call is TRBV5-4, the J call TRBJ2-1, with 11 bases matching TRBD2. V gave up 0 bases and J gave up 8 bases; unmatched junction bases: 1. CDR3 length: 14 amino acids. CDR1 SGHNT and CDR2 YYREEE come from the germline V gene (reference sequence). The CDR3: CASSLGLAGYEQFF. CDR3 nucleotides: TGTGCCAGCAGCTTGGGACTAGCGGGATATGAGCAGTTCTTC.

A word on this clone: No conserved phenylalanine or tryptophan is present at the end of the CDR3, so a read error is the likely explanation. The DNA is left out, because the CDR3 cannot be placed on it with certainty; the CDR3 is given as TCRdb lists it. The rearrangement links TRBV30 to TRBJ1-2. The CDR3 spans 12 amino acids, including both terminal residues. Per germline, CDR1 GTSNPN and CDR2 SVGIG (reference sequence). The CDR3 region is CAWSVLGTWVDI.

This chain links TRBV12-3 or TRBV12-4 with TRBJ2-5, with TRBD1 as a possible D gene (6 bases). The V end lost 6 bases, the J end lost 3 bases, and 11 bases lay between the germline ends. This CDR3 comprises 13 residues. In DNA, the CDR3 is TGTGCCAGCAGCTATTCAGGGGAAGAGACCCAGTACTTC. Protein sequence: CASSYSGEETQYF.

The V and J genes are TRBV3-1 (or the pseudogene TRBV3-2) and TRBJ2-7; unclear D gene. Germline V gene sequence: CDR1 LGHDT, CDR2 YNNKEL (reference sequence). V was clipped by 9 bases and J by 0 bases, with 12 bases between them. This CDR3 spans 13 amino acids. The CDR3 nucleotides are TGTGCCAGTCTGACCGACAACTCCTACGAGCAGTACTTC. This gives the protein CASLTDNSYEQYF.

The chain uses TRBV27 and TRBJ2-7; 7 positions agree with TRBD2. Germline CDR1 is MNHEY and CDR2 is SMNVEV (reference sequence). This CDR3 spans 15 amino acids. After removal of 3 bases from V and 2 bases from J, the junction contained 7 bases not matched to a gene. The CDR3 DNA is TGTGCCAGCAGTTTGAAAGCGGGGTCACCCTACGAGCAGTACTTC. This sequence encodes CASSLKAGSPYEQYF.

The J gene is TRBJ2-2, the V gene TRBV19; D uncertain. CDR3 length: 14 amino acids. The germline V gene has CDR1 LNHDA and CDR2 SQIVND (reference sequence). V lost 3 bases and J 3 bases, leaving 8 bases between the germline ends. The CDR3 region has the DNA TGTGCCAGTAGTATGGAAGCGTACACCGGGGAGCTGTTTTTT. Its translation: CASSMEAYTGELFF.

This chain's CDR3 is CASTRQGIDEKLFF. Here the CDR3 DNA reads TGTGCCAGCACGAGACAGGGGATCGACGAAAAACTGTTTTTT. V is TRBV5-8 and J is TRBJ1-4; 8 bases match TRBD1. The CDR3 contains 14 residues. The germline gives CDR1 SGHTS, CDR2 YDEGEE. Losses at the gene ends were 6 bases for V and 8 bases for J; bases not matched to a gene: 9.

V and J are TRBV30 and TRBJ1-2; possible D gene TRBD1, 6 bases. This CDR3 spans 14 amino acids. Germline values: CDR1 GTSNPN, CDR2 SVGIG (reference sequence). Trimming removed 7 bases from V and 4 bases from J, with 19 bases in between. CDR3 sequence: CASQPGHPPYGYTF. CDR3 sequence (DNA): TGTGCCTCCCAACCGGGACACCCGCCCTATGGCTACACCTTC.

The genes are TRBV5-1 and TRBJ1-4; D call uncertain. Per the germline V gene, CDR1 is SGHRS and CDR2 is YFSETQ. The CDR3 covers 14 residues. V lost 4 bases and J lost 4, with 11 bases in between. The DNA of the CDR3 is TGCGCCAGCAGCATACTGGGCCATAATGAAAAACTGTTTTTT. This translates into CASSILGHNEKLFF.

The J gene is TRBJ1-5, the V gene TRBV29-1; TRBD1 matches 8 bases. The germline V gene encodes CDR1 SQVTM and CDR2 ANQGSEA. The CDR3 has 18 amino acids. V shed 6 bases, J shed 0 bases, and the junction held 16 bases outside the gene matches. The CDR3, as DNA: TGCAGCGTGAAAGACAGGGGTCCCGGGGGTTATAGCAATCAGCCCCAGCATTTT. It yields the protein CSVKDRGPGGYSNQPQHF.

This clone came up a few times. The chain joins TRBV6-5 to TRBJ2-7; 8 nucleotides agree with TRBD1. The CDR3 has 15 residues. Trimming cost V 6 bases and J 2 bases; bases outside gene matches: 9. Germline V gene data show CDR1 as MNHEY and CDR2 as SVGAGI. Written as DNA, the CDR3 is TGTGCCAGCAGCCGGGACCACAGGGGGGCCTACGAGCAGTACTTC. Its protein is CASSRDHRGAYEQYF.

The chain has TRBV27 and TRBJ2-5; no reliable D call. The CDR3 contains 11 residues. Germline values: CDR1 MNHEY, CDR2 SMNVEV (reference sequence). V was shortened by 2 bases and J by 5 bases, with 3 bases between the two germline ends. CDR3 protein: CASSLEETQYF. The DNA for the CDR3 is TGTGCCAGCAGTTTAGAGGAGACCCAGTACTTC.

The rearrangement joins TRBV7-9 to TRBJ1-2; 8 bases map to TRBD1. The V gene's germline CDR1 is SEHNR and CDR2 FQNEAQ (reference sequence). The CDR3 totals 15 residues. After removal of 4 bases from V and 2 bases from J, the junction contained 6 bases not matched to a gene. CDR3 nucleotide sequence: TGTGCCAGCAGCTCCCGGACAGGGAGAAACTATGGCTACACCTTC. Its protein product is CASSSRTGRNYGYTF.

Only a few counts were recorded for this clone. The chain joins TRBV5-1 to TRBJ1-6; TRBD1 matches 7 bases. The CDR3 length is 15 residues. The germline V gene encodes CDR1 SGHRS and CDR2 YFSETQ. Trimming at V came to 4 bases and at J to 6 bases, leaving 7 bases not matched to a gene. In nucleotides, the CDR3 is TGCGCCAGCAGCGGAACGACAGGGTCTAATTCACCCCTCCACTTT. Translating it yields CASSGTTGSNSPLHF.

DNA for the CDR3: TGTGCCAGCAGGGAAAAATGGGGCGGAGAGACCCAGTACTTC. Encoded protein: CASREKWGGETQYF. V usage is TRBV13 and J usage is TRBJ2-5; tentative D call: TRBD1 (5 bases). The CDR3 length is 14 residues. Trimming stripped 6 bases from V and 4 bases from J, with 15 bases between. Germline lookup yields CDR1 PRHDT and CDR2 FYEKMQ (reference sequence).

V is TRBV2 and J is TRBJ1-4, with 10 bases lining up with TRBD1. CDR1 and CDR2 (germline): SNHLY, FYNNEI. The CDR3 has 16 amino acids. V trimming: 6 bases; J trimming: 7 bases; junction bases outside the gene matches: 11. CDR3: CASRGTGAFVSEKLFF. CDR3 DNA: TGTGCCAGCAGGGGGACAGGGGCATTCGTGAGTGAAAAACTGTTTTTT.